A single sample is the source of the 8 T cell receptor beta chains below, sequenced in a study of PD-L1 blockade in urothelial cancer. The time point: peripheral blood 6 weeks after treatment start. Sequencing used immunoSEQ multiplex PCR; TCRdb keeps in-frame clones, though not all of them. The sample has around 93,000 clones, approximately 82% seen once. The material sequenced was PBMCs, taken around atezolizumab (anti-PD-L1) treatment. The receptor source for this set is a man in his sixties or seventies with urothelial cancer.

The CDR3 loop is CASSDSGQGFSNQPQHF. DNA of the CDR3: TGTGCCAGCAGTGACTCGGGACAGGGGTTTTCAAATCAGCCCCAGCATTTT. The chain couples TRBV2 to TRBJ1-5; 10 positions match TRBD1. Germline CDR1 is SNHLY and CDR2 is FYNNEI. This CDR3 has 17 amino acids. V lost 3 bases and J lost 4; bases outside the gene matches: 9.

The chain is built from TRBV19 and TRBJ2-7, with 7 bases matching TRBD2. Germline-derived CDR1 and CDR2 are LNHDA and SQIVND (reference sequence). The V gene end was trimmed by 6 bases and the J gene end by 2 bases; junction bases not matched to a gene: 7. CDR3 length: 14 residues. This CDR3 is CASSLAGEAYEQYF. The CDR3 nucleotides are TGTGCCAGTAGCTTAGCGGGTGAGGCCTACGAGCAGTACTTC.

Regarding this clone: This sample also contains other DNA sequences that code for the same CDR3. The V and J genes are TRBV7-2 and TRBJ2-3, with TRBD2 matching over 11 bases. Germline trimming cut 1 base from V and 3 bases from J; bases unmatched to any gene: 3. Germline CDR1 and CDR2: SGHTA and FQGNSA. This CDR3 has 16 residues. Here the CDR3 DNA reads TGTGCCAGCAGCTTAGGGCTAGCGGGAGGAACAGATACGCAGTATTTT. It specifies CASSLGLAGGTDTQYF.

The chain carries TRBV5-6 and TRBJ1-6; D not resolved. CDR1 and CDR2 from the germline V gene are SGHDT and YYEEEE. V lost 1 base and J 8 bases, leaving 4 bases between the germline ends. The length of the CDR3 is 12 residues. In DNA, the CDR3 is TGTGCCAGCAGCTTGACGGATTCACCCCTCCACTTT. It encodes CASSLTDSPLHF.

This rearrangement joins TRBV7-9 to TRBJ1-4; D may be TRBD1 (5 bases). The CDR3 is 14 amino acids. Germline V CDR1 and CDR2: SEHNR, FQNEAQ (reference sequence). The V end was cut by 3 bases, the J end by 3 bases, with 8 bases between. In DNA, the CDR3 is TGTGCCAGCAGCTTTCAGGGCCCTAATGAAAAACTGTTTTTT. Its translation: CASSFQGPNEKLFF. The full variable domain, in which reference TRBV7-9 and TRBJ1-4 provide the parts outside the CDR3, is DTGVSQNPRHKITKRGQNVTFRCDPISEHNRLYWYRQTLGQGPEFLTYFQNEAQLEKSRLLSDRFSAERPKGSFSTLEIQRTEQGDSAMYLCASSFQGPNEKLFFGSGTQLSVL.

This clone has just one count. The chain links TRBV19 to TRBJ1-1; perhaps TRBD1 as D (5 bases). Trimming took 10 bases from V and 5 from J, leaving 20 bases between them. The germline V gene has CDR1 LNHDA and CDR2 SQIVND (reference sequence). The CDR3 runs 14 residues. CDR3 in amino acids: CATPRRGSGTEAFF. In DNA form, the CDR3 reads TGTGCCACCCCAAGGCGGGGGTCGGGAACTGAAGCTTTCTTT.

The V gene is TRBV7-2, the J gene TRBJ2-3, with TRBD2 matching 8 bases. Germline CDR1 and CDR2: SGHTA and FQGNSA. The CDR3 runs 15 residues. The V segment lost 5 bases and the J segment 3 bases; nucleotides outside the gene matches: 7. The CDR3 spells CASSAREGRTDTQYF. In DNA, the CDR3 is TGTGCCAGCAGCGCACGGGAGGGCCGGACAGATACGCAGTATTTT.

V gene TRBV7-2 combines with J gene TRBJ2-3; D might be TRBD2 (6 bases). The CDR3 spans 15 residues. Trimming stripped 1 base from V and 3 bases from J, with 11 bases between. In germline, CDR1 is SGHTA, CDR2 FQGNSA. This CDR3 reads CASSLVGGGTDTQYF. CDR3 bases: TGTGCCAGCAGCTTAGTAGGAGGAGGGACAGATACGCAGTATTTT. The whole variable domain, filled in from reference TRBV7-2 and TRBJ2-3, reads GAGVSQSPSNKVTEKGKDVELRCDPISGHTALYWYRQSLGQGLEFLIYFQGNSAPDKSGLPSDRFSAERTGGSVSTLTIQRTQQEDSAVYLCASSLVGGGTDTQYFGPGTRLTVL.